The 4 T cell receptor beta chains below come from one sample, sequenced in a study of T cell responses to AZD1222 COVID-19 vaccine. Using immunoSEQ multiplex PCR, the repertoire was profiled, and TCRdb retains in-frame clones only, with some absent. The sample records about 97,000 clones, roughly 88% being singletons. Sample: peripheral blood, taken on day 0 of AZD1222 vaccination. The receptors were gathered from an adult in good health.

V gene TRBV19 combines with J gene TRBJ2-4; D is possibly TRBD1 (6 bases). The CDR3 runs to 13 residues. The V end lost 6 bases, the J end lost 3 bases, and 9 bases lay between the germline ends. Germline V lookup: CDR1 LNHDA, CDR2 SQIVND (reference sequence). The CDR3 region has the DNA TGTGCCAGTAGCCAGGACAGCAAAAACATTCAGTACTTC. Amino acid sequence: CASSQDSKNIQYF.

DNA for the CDR3: TGTGCCAGCAGTGATCGACAGCCTCTTGGGGGGCCCCAGCATTTT. Translated: CASSDRQPLGGPQHF. This chain uses TRBV2 with TRBJ1-5, with D perhaps TRBD1 (5 bases). V was shortened by 3 bases and J by 9 bases, with 18 bases between the two germline ends. CDR1 is SNHLY, CDR2 FYNNEI, per germline. The CDR3 totals 15 residues.

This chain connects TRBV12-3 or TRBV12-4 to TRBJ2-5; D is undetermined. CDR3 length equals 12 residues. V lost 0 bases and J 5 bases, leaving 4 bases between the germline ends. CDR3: CASSLAPETQYF. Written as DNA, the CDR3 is TGTGCCAGCAGTTTAGCACCGGAGACCCAGTACTTC.

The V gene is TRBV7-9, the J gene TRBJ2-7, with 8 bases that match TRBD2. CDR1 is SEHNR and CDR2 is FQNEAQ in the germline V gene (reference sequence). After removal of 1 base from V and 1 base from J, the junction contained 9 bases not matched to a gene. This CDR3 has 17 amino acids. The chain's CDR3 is CASSLEVGGGTSYEQYF. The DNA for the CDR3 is TGTGCCAGCAGCTTAGAAGTTGGCGGGGGGACATCCTACGAGCAGTACTTC. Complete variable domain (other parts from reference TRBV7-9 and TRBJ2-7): DTGVSQNPRHKITKRGQNVTFRCDPISEHNRLYWYRQTLGQGPEFLTYFQNEAQLEKSRLLSDRFSAERPKGSFSTLEIQRTEQGDSAMYLCASSLEVGGGTSYEQYFGPGTRLTVT.